A selection of T cell receptor beta chains follows, all from one sample in a study of blood T cell repertoires in COVID-19. Sequenced by immunoSEQ multiplex PCR; TCRdb stores in-frame clones only, minus some. The sample lists 250,000 to 300,000 clones, 87% occurring once. Input material: peripheral blood. The receptors stem from a woman between 45 and 60 years old who had recovered from COVID-19. CDR3s include the opening cysteine and the closing phenylalanine or tryptophan. A D gene is named only where the DNA matches it firmly. Rows may omit the clone size; those that give it use once, few, many or a size class.

-	TRBJ2-7	TRBV29-1	-	TGCAGCGCTCACTCTGATTCCGAGCAGTACTTC	CSAHSDSEQYF
TRBD1	TRBJ2-3	TRBV6-5	-	TGTGCCAGCAGTTACTCCGACAGGGGTCCCCCAGATACGCAGTATTTT	CASSYSDRGPPDTQYF
TRBD1	TRBJ1-2	TRBV30	-	TGTGCCTGGAGTCGGGACAGGGACGGTTGGGGCTACACCTTC	CAWSRDRDGWGYTF
TRBD1	TRBJ1-2	TRBV19	few	TGTGCCAGTAGTATAGATGAAAGGACAGGGACCAACTATGGCTACACCTTC	CASSIDERTGTNYGYTF
TRBD1	TRBJ1-5	TRBV6-2/TRBV6-3	-	TGTGCCAGCAGTTACGGGACAGGGAGGAGCAATCAGCCCCAGCATTTT	CASSYGTGRSNQPQHF
-	TRBJ2-7	TRBV27	-	TGTGCCAGCAGTTTATGGGGGGGCGACCAGTACTTC	CASSLWGGDQYF
TRBD1	TRBJ2-4	TRBV11-2	-	TGTGCCAGCAGTTCGGACAGGCGGGACATTCAGTACTTC	CASSSDRRDIQYF
-	TRBJ1-1	TRBV19	-	TGTGCCAGTATGGTGACAGCTTACACTGAAGCTTTCTTT	CASMVTAYTEAFF
-	TRBJ1-1	TRBV5-4	-	TGTGCCAGCAGCTTGGGGCTTGCGAACACTGAAGCTTTCTTT	CASSLGLANTEAFF
-	TRBJ2-7	TRBV5-6	-	TGTGCCAGCCGCCCTTCGGGACTTTACGAGCAGTACTTC	CASRPSGLYEQYF
-	TRBJ1-2	TRBV7-2	-	TGTGCCAGCAGCTTAGCGCTGATTAGCGGCTACACCTTC	CASSLALISGYTF
-	TRBJ1-6	TRBV19	-	TGTGCCAGTAGTAAGGGCACCCGGACCACCCCCGGGGATTCACCCCTCCACTTT	CASSKGTRTTPGDSPLHF
-	TRBJ1-2	TRBV25-1	-	TGTGCCAGCAGTTCCGGACAGATCTATGGCTACACCTTC	CASSSGQIYGYTF
-	TRBJ1-1	TRBV7-9	-	TGTGCCAGCATCCCGCCCGAAGGGGGGAACACTGAAGCTTTCTTT	CASIPPEGGNTEAFF
TRBD2	TRBJ2-3	TRBV4-3	once	TGCGCCAGCAGCCGGGACTGGCGGGGGGCAGATACGCAGTATTTT	CASSRDWRGADTQYF
TRBD1	TRBJ2-2	TRBV7-3	-	TGTGCCAGCAGCTTGTTAGGGGGCGCAAACGGGGAGCTGTTTTTT	CASSLLGGANGELFF
-	TRBJ1-6	TRBV3-1/TRBV3-2	few	TGTGCCAGCAGCCGAGTTCAAACCTTGGACAGATCCATTAAAGGCCACTTT	CASSRVQTLDRSIKGHF
TRBD2	TRBJ2-7	TRBV4-1	many	TGCGCCAGCAGCCAAATTAGCGGGAGAATCTACGAGCAGTACTTC	CASSQISGRIYEQYF
-	TRBJ1-3	TRBV18	once	TGTGCCAGCTCACCAACTATCTCCGGACAAAGCTCTGGAAACACCATATATTTT	CASSPTISGQSSGNTIYF
TRBD2	TRBJ2-5	TRBV18	-	TGTGCCAGCTCAGCCCGCGGGGGTGAGACCCAGTACTTC	CASSARGGETQYF
-	TRBJ2-3	TRBV4-2	-	TGTGCCAGCAGCCAAGATTGGGACGCAGGGGTTGCAGATACGCAGTATTTT	CASSQDWDAGVADTQYF
-	TRBJ1-3	TRBV30	-	TGTGCCTGGAGTGTACAGGGTGGGAGAAACACCATATATTTT	CAWSVQGGRNTIYF
TRBD1	TRBJ2-4	TRBV11-1	-	TGTGCCAGCAGCTCGAGACAGGGGATCAAAAACATTCAGTACTTC	CASSSRQGIKNIQYF
-	TRBJ1-1	TRBV7-3	once	TGTGCCAGCAGCCCCACAGCTACCCACACTGAAGCTTTCTTT	CASSPTATHTEAFF
-	TRBJ2-5	TRBV5-4	-	TGTGCCAGCAGCTTCCGAACGACAGGAAAGGAGACCCAGTACTTC	CASSFRTTGKETQYF
-	TRBJ2-1	TRBV4-2	-	TGTGCCAGCAGCCAGGGTGTTGACTACTACAATGAGCAGTTCTTC	CASSQGVDYYNEQFF
-	TRBJ2-5	TRBV28	-	TGTGCCAGCAGTTTCCGGGGGGAGACCCAGTACTTC	CASSFRGETQYF
TRBD1	TRBJ2-3	TRBV7-2	-	TGTGCCAGCAGCTTAGGACAGGGGGGACCACCCGGCGCAGATACGCAGTATTTT	CASSLGQGGPPGADTQYF
TRBD1	TRBJ1-2	TRBV5-6	-	TGTGCCAGCAGCTCTCCCGGGACAGGTGGTATCTATGGCTACACCTTC	CASSSPGTGGIYGYTF
-	TRBJ2-1	TRBV3-1/TRBV3-2	-	TGTGCCAGCAGCCAAGTCGAGGGTATGAGTGAGCAGTTCTTC	CASSQVEGMSEQFF
-	TRBJ2-1	TRBV30	many	TGTGCCTGGAGTTTTACAGGGTCGGGTACGGAGCAGTTCTTC	CAWSFTGSGTEQFF
TRBD1	TRBJ2-1	TRBV19	once	TGTGCCAGTAGTCCCCGACAGGGTCCCTACAATGAGCAGTTCTTC	CASSPRQGPYNEQFF
TRBD2	TRBJ2-6	TRBV30	-	TGTGCCTGGTGGGGGGGATTTGGGGCCAACGTCCTGACTTTC	CAWWGGFGANVLTF
TRBD1	TRBJ1-2	TRBV9	-	TGTGCCAGCAGCGAAGGGGGGACAGTTGAGCGTTCCTATGGCTACACCTTC	CASSEGGTVERSYGYTF